A selection of T cell receptor beta chains follows, all from one sample in a study of CD8+CD57+ T cells in acquired aplastic anemia. Via MiXCR, TCRdb re-called the reads, giving one row per CDR3 protein. The sample holds some 220,000 distinct CDR3 sequences, 30% to 40% seen once. Sequencing was carried out using sorted CD4+, CD8+, or CD8+CD57+ T cells (not recorded which) from PBMCs. These TCRs come from a human donor in good health, serving as a control. Each CDR3 is given with its conserved first and last residue. The D gene is left open where the match is weak. Clone size is not always given. Where it is, it says once, few, many or a class for expanded clones.

>TRBD1|TRBJ1-5|few|TRBV2
TGTGCCAGCAGTGAGCGGACAGGGCTTAGCAATCAGCCCCAGCATTTT
CASSERTGLSNQPQHF
>.|TRBJ2-3|few|TRBV12-3/TRBV12-4
TGTGCCAGCAGTTTAGTGGGCCAGAAGGGGGATACGCAGTATTTT
CASSLVGQKGDTQYF
>TRBD1|TRBJ1-2|few|TRBV5-1
TGCGCCAGCAGCCCCTACACCGCTACAGGGGCGTATGGCTACACCTTC
CASSPYTATGAYGYTF
>TRBD2|TRBJ2-3|.|TRBV19
TGTGCCAGTAGTGCCCATACTAGCGGGGGGGCAGATACGCAGTATTTT
CASSAHTSGGADTQYF
>.|TRBJ1-5|many|TRBV19
TGTGCCAGTAGTATACATGGAATCTTCGCTCAGCCCCAGCATTTT
CASSIHGIFAQPQHF
>TRBD2|TRBJ2-3|.|TRBV24-1
TGTGCCACCAGTGATACTAGCGGGGGCATTTATACGCAGTATTTT
CATSDTSGGIYTQYF
>TRBD1|TRBJ2-7|.|TRBV24-1
TGTGCCGCCAGTGATACAGGGGACAATACTAGGGAGCAGTACTTC
CAASDTGDNTREQYF
>.|TRBJ1-3|.|TRBV19
TGTGCCAGTAGGACAGGACGCGGCTGGTATTTT
CASRTGRGWYF
>.|TRBJ2-2|many|TRBV2
TGTGCCAGCAGTGACTCAGCGCTTACGAACACCGGGGAGCTGTTTTTT
CASSDSALTNTGELFF
>.|TRBJ1-5|.|TRBV2
TGTGCCAGCAGTGAAGAGGAACCCGTCGGGCAGCCCCAGCATTTT
CASSEEEPVGQPQHF
>.|TRBJ2-5|.|TRBV2
TGTGCCAGCAGTGGGCGACGGTACCAAGAGACCCAGTACTTC
CASSGRRYQETQYF